The text below deals with one TCR beta chain. Its binding antigen is unknown. No qualities accompany the bases; no much larger clone lies one base away. The trim is 6 bases for V and 1 base for J, with a gap of 12 bases between the germline ends. The CDR3 spans 13 residues, from the cysteine through the phenylalanine. The CDR3 DNA has 39 bases and is translated from base 1. CDR1 and CDR2, looked up from the germline V gene (reference sequence), are DFQATT and SNEGSKA. This sample was included in a study of T cell repertoires in cytomegalovirus infection (dated by TCRdb to between 2019 and 2020). Background on the whole study: Because public TCR beta signatures pointed to carriage of CMV infection together with the matching HLA type, the HLA type of each donor mattered for the analysis. Broad study findings and their caveats: The ex vivo response was dominated by HLA-C-restricted CMV-specific TCR beta clonotypes, which also provided the single most frequent clonotype in two of eight donors. Carriers of CMV infection plus the relevant HLA type were discriminated by the cumulative frequency of public TCR beta family members in the study cohort and in an independent approximately 360-donor cohort.

This sample was sequenced with an Illumina HiSeq 1500. TCRdb applied fastp at Q25 and MiXCR to the public reads, then kept only in-frame beta chains. Rows are unified per CDR3 protein, each entry keeping the most common DNA and genes. The sample has some 400,000 distinct CDR3 sequences on record, 15% to 20% of them singletons. Clones ranked in the top ten supply roughly 8.7% of the sample. This sequence uses TRBV20-1 and TRBJ1-2; confidence is insufficient to name the D gene. This receptor was taken from a human donor in good health (CMV status not recorded). Some clones in this sample may be carry-over from other donors' samples. Source material: PBMCs. CDR3 sequence: CSATVGINYGYTF. Read as DNA, the sequence is TGCAGTGCCACCGTGGGAATTAACTATGGCTACACCTTC.